This TCR beta chain originates from a study of blood T cell repertoires in COVID-19. In the study overall: Acute and convalescent COVID-19 samples came from the United States, Italy and Spain. The analysed material was cDNA or gDNA that came from T cells, B-cell-depleted T cells, or PBMCs.

Original processing methods: Amplification with reference gene primers provided the estimates of nucleated cell counts. The assay was immunoSEQ multiplex PCR, and TCRdb's table has in-frame clones only and misses some. V, J and clone size were drawn from that table, and D and trimming were deduced from the DNA. The repertoire includes more than 120,000 clones, 87% of them detected once, and 0.8% to 0.95% sits in the top ten. Per germline, CDR1 KGHSH and CDR2 LQKENI. The CDR3 extends over 14 amino acids. V lost 6 bases to trimming and J lost 3 bases; unmatched junction nucleotides: 4. This TCR derives from a woman in her forties or fifties with acute or convalescent COVID-19. The genes are TRBV18 and TRBJ2-3, with 9 positions matching TRBD2. The specimen sequenced was peripheral blood. The CDR3 DNA reads TGTGCCAGCTCCCCCAGCGGGAGGACAGATACGCAGTATTTT. Translated: CASSPSGRTDTQYF.